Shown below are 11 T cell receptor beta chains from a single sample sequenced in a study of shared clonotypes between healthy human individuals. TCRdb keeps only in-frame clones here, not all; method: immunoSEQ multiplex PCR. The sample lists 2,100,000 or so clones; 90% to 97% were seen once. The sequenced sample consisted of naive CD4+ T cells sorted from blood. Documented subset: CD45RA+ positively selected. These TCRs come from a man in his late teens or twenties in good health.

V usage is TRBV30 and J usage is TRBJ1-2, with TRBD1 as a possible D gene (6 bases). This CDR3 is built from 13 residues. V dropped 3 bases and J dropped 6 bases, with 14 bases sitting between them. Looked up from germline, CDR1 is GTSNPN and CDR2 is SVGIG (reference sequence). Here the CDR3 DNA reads TGTGCCTGGAGCTCCTCAGGGGCCCATGGCTACACCTTC. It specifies CAWSSSGAHGYTF.

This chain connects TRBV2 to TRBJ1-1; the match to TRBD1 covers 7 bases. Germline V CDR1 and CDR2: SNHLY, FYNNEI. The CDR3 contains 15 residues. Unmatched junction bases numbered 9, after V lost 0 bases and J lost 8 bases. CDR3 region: CASSEALGTAGEAFF. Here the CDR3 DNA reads TGTGCCAGCAGTGAAGCGCTCGGGACAGCAGGCGAAGCTTTCTTT.

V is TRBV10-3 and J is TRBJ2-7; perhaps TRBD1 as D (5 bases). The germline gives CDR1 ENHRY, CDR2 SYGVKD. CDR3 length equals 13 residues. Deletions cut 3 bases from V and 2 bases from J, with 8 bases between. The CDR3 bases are TGTGCCATCAGTGAAGGGGCCACCTACGAGCAGTACTTC. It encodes CAISEGATYEQYF.

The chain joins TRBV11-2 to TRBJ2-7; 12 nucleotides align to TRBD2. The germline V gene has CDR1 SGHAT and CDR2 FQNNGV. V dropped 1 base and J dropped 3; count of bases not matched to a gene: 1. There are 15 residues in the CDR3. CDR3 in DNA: TGTGCCAGCAGCTTAGCGACTAGCGGGAGCTACGAGCAGTACTTC. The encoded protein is CASSLATSGSYEQYF.

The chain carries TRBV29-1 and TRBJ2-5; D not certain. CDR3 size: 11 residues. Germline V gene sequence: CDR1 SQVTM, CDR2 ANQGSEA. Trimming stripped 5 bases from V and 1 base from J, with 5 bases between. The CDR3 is CSVQPQETQYF. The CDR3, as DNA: TGCAGCGTTCAACCCCAAGAGACCCAGTACTTC.

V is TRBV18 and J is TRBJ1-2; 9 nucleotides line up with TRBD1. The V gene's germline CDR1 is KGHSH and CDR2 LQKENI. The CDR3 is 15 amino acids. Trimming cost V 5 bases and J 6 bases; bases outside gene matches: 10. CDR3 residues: CASSLGQGIENGYTF. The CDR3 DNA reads TGTGCCAGCTCATTAGGACAGGGGATTGAGAATGGCTACACCTTC.

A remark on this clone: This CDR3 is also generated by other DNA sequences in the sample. Here the CDR3 DNA reads TGTGCCAGCAGCCCATCTGGGGAGACCCAGTACTTC. This encodes CASSPSGETQYF. The rearrangement joins TRBV7-2 to TRBJ2-5; D uncertain. Trimming left V 5 bases short and J 5 bases short, with 9 bases between. Germline CDR1 and CDR2: SGHTA and FQGNSA. The CDR3 is made up of 12 amino acids.

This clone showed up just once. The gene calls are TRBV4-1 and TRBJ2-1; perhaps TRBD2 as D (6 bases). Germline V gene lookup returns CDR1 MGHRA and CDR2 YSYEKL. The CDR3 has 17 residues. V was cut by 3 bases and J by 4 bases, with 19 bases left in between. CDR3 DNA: TGCGCCAGCAGCCATGTTTTACGGGGGAGAGGGTACAATGAGCAGTTCTTC. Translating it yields CASSHVLRGRGYNEQFF.

CDR3 sequence: CASSHGPGPRSYEQYF. As DNA, the CDR3 is TGCGCCAGCAGCCACGGTCCGGGACCCAGATCCTACGAGCAGTACTTC. The chain recombines TRBV4-1 with TRBJ2-7; D may be TRBD1 or TRBD2 (5 bases each). Trimming pared 3 bases from V and 1 base from J, leaving 16 bases between. CDR1 is MGHRA and CDR2 is YSYEKL in the germline V gene. The CDR3 runs to 16 residues.

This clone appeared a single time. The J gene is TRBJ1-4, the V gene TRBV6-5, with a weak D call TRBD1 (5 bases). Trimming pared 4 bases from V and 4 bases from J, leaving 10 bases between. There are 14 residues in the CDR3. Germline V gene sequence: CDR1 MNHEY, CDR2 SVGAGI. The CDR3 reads CASSSATVNEKLFF. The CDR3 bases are TGTGCCAGCAGTTCTGCGACAGTTAATGAAAAACTGTTTTTT.

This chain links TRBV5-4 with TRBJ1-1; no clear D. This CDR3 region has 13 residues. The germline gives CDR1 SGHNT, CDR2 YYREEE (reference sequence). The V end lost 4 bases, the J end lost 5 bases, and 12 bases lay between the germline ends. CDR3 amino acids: CASSTVERTEAFF. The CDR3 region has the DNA TGTGCCAGCAGCACAGTAGAAAGGACTGAAGCTTTCTTT.